Each of the 5 T cell receptor beta chains below was sequenced from the same sample in a study of long-term antiretroviral therapy in people with HIV. The authors ran the immunoSEQ assay, v3.0, at survey level. Sequenced by immunoSEQ multiplex PCR; TCRdb stores in-frame clones only, minus some. The sample lists more than 6,000 clones; more than 60% were seen once. The starting material was unsorted PBMCs, obtained 0.5 years before starting antiretroviral therapy. The receptors come from a man between 40 and 49 years old with HIV.

The chain employs TRBV27 and TRBJ2-7; D not resolved. Germline CDR1 and CDR2: MNHEY and SMNVEV (reference sequence). The V gene lost 10 bases and the J gene lost 3 bases, with 10 bases spanning the gap. The CDR3 sequence is 11 residues long. The DNA of the CDR3 is TGTGCCACCAGGATTGGCTACGAGCAGTACTTC. It specifies CATRIGYEQYF.

The chain uses TRBV5-6 and TRBJ2-1; D not certain. V dropped 4 bases and J dropped 6 bases, with 14 bases sitting between them. The germline V gene encodes CDR1 SGHDT and CDR2 YYEEEE. The CDR3 has 14 amino acids. The CDR3 bases are TGTGCCAGCAGCCCGGGTATGGGGATCAATGAGCAGTTCTTC. This sequence encodes CASSPGMGINEQFF.

This clone was found once. The rearrangement links TRBV9 to TRBJ2-7, with 9 bases matching TRBD2. Germline V gene data show CDR1 as SGDLS and CDR2 as YYNGEE. CDR3 size: 15 residues. V gave up 0 bases and J gave up 5 bases; unmatched junction bases: 6. The CDR3: CASSVAGTSMDEQYF. The CDR3 nucleotides read TGTGCCAGCAGCGTAGCCGGGACTAGCATGGACGAGCAGTACTTC. The entire variable domain, with the rest obtained from reference TRBV9 and TRBJ2-7, is as follows: DSGVTQTPKHLITATGQRVTLRCSPRSGDLSVYWYQQSLDQGLQFLIQYYNGEERAKGNILERFSAQQFPDLHSELNLSSLELGDSALYFCASSVAGTSMDEQYFGPGTRLTVT.

The chain couples TRBV7-9 to TRBJ2-7; D could derive from TRBD1 or TRBD2 (6 bases each). Germline-derived CDR1 and CDR2 are SEHNR and FQNEAQ (reference sequence). The germline V and J ends were trimmed by 1 base and 4 bases, with 14 bases remaining between them. The CDR3 has 15 amino acids. The CDR3 DNA reads as TGTGCCAGCAGCTTAGGGCCGGAGGGACATTACGAGCAGTACTTC. Translation: CASSLGPEGHYEQYF.

The chain employs TRBV6-5 and TRBJ1-4; no clear D. V lost 1 base and J 3 bases, leaving 3 bases between the germline ends. Looked up from germline, CDR1 is MNHEY and CDR2 is SVGAGI. There are 13 residues in the CDR3. In DNA form, the CDR3 reads TGTGCCAGCAGTTACTTGGCTAATGAAAAACTGTTTTTT. It yields the protein CASSYLANEKLFF.